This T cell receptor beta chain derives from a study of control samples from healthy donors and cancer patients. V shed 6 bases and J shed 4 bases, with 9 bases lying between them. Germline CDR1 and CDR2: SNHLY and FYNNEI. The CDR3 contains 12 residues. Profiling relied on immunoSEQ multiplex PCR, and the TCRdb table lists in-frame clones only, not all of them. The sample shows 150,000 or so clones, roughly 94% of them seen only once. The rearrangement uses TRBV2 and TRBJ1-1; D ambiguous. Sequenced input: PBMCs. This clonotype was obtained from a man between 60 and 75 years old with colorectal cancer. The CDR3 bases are TGTGCCAGCAGGGTGAAAATCACTGAAGCTTTCTTT. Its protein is CASRVKITEAFF.